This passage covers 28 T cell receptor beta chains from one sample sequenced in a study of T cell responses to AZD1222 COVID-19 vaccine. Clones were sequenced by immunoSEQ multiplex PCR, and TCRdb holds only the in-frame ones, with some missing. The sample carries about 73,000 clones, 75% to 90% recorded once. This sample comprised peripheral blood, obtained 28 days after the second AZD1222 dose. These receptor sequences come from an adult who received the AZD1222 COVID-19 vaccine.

CDR3 amino acids: CASSLGVGLAGDRGQFF. The CDR3 DNA sequence: TGTGCCAGCAGCTTGGGCGTCGGGCTAGCGGGAGATCGTGGGCAGTTCTTC. This chain links TRBV13 with TRBJ2-1; TRBD2 aligns across 10 bases. The V and J ends lost 3 bases and 12 bases, in that order; junction bases with no gene match: 17. Germline CDR1 PRHDT, CDR2 FYEKMQ (reference sequence). The CDR3 is 17 residues long.

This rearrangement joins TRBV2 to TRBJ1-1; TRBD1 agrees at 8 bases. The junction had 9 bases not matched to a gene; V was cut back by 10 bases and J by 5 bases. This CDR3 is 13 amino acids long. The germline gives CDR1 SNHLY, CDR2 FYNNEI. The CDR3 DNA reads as TGTGCCACTCAGACAGGGGCCTGGACTGAAGCTTTCTTT. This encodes CATQTGAWTEAFF.

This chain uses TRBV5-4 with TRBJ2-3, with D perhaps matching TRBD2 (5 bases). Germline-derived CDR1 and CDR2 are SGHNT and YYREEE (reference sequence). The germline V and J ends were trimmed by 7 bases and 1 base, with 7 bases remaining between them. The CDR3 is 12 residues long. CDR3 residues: CASGSGTDTQYF. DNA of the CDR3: TGTGCCAGCGGTAGCGGCACAGATACGCAGTATTTT. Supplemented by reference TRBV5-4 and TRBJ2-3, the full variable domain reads ETGVTQSPTHLIKTRGQQVTLRCSSQSGHNTVSWYQQALGQGPQFIFQYYREEENGRGNFPPRFSGLQFPNYSSELNVNALELDDSALYLCASGSGTDTQYFGPGTRLTVL.

The CDR3 spells CASSQETGSSTDTQYF. Written as DNA, the CDR3 is TGTGCCAGCAGCCAAGAGACGGGCTCTAGCACAGATACGCAGTATTTT. This chain joins TRBV4-2 and TRBJ2-3; D not certain. This CDR3 comprises 16 residues. Between the trimmed V and J ends, which lost 0 bases and 0 bases, there was a span of 10 bases. CDR1 and CDR2 (germline): LGHNA, YNFKEQ.

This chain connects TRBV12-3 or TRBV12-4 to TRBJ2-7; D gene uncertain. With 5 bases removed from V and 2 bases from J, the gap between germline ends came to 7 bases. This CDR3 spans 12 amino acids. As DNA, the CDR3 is TGTGCCAGCAGTGGTCGGACCTACGAGCAGTACTTC. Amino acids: CASSGRTYEQYF.

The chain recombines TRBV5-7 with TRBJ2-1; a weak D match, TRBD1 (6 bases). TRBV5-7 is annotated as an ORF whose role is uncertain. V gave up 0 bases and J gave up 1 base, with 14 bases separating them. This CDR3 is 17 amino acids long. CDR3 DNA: TGTGCCAGCAGCTTGGCCCTACAGGGAGCATCCTACAATGAGCAGTTCTTC. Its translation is CASSLALQGASYNEQFF.

The CDR3 region is CASSPGGLAVTGELFF. Here the CDR3 DNA reads TGCGCCAGCAGCCCCGGCGGCCTAGCAGTCACCGGGGAGCTGTTTTTT. The chain couples TRBV4-1 to TRBJ2-2, with D possibly TRBD2 on 5 matching bases. This CDR3 comprises 16 residues. V shed 4 bases and J shed 4 bases, with 16 bases lying between them. Per germline, CDR1 MGHRA and CDR2 YSYEKL.

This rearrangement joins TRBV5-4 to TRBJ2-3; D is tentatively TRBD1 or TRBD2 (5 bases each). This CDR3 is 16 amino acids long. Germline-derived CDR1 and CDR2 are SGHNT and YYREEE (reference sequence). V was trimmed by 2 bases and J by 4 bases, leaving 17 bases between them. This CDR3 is CASSFGPGPGSDTQYF. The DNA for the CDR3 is TGTGCCAGCAGCTTCGGCCCGGGACCCGGATCAGATACGCAGTATTTT.

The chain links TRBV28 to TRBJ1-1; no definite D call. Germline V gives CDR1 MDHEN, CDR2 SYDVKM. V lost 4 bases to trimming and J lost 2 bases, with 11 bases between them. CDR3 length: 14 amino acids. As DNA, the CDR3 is TGTGCCAGCAGTTCCCCGGGAAGAAACACTGAAGCTTTCTTT. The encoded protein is CASSSPGRNTEAFF.

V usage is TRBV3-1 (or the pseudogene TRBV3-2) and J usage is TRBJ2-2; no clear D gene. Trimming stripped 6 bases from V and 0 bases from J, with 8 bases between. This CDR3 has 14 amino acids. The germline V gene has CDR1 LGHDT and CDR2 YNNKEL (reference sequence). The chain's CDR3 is CASSRLTNTGELFF. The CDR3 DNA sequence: TGTGCCAGCAGTCGACTGACGAACACCGGGGAGCTGTTTTTT.

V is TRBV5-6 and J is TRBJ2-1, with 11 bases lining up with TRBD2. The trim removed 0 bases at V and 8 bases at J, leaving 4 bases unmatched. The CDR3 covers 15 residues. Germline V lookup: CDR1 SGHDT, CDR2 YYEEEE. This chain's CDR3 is CASSLVASGRYEQFF. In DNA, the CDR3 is TGTGCCAGCAGCTTGGTGGCTAGCGGGAGGTATGAGCAGTTCTTC. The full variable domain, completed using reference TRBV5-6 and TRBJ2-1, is DAGVTQSPTHLIKTRGQQVTLRCSPKSGHDTVSWYQQALGQGPQFIFQYYEEEERQRGNFPDRFSGHQFPNYSSELNVNALLLGDSALYLCASSLVASGRYEQFFGPGTRLTVL.

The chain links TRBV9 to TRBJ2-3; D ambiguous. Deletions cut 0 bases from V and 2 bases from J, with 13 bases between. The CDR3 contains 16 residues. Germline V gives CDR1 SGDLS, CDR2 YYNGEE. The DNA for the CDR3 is TGTGCCAGCAGCGTAGTAGGGTGGAGTTCCACAGATACGCAGTATTTT. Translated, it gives CASSVVGWSSTDTQYF. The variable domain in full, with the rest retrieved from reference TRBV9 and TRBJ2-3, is DSGVTQTPKHLITATGQRVTLRCSPRSGDLSVYWYQQSLDQGLQFLIQYYNGEERAKGNILERFSAQQFPDLHSELNLSSLELGDSALYFCASSVVGWSSTDTQYFGPGTRLTVL.

The CDR3 loop reads CASSRAGTGNTGELFF. The CDR3 DNA reads as TGTGCCAGTAGCCGTGCCGGGACAGGGAACACCGGGGAGCTGTTTTTT. The chain couples TRBV19 to TRBJ2-2, with TRBD1 matching 8 bases. The CDR3 spans 16 residues. CDR1 is LNHDA and CDR2 is SQIVND in the germline V gene (reference sequence). The V and J ends lost 6 bases and 1 base, in that order; junction bases with no gene match: 7.

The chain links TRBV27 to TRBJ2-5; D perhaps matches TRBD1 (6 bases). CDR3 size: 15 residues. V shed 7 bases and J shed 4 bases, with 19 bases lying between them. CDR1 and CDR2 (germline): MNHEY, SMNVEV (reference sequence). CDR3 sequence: CASKSNRGSGETQYF. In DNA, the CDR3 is TGTGCCAGCAAATCTAATAGGGGGTCTGGAGAGACCCAGTACTTC.

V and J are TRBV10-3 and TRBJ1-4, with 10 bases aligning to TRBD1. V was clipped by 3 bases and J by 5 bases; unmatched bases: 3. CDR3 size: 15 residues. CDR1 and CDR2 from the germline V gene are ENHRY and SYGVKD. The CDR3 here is CAISEWTGGNEKLFF. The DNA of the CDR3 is TGTGCCATCAGTGAATGGACAGGGGGAAATGAAAAACTGTTTTTT.

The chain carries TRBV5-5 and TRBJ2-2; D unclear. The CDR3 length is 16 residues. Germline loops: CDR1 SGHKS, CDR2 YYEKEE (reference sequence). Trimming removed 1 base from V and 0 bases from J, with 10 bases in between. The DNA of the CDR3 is TGTGCCAGCAGCTTGTTGCGGCAGTCGAACACCGGGGAGCTGTTTTTT. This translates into CASSLLRQSNTGELFF.

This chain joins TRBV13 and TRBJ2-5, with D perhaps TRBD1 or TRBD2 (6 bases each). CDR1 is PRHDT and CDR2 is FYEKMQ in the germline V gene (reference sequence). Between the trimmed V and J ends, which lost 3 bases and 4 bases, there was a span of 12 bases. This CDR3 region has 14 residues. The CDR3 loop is CASSFGGRGETQYF. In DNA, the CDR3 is TGTGCCAGCAGCTTTGGGGGGCGCGGAGAGACCCAGTACTTC.

The CDR3 region has the DNA TGTGCCAGTAATAGACAGCTTAATTCACCCCTCCACTTT. Residues: CASNRQLNSPLHF. The rearrangement links TRBV19 to TRBJ1-6, with TRBD1 as a possible D gene (5 bases). V lost 7 bases and J lost 6, with 10 bases in between. This CDR3 has 13 amino acids. Looked up from germline, CDR1 is LNHDA and CDR2 is SQIVND (reference sequence).

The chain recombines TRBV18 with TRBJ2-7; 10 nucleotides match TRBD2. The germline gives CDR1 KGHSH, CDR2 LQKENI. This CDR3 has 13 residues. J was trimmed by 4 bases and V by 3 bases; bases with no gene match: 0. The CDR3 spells CASSPGLAYEQYV. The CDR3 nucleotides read TGTGCCAGCTCACCGGGACTAGCGTACGAGCAGTACGTC.

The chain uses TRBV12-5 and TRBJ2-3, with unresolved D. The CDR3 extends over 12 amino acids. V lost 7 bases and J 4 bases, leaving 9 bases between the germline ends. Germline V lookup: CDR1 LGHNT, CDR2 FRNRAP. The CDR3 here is CASASYPDTQYF. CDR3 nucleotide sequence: TGTGCTAGTGCCTCTTACCCAGATACGCAGTATTTT.

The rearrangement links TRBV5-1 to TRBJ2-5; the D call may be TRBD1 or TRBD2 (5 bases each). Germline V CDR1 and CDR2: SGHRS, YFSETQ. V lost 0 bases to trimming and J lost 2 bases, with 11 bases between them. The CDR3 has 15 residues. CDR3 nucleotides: TGCGCCAGCAGCTTGGCCATGGGGGTACAAGAGACCCAGTACTTC. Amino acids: CASSLAMGVQETQYF.

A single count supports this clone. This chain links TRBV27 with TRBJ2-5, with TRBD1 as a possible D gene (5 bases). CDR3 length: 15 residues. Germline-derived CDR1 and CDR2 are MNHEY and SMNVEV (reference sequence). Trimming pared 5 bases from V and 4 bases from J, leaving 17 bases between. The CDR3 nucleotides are TGTGCCAGCAGTCCTCAGGGCGCACCCGCAGAGACCCAGTACTTC. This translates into CASSPQGAPAETQYF.

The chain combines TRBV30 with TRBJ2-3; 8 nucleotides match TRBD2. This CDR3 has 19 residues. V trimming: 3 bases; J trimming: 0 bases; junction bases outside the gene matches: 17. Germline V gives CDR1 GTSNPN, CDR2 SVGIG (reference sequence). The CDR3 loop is CAWSRPRLAGITSTDTQYF. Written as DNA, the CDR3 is TGTGCCTGGAGCCGCCCGAGGCTAGCGGGTATTACGAGCACAGATACGCAGTATTTT. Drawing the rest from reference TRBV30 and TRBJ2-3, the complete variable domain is SQTIHQWPATLVQPVGSPLSLECTVEGTSNPNLYWYRQAAGRGLQLLFYSVGIGQISSEVPQNLSASRPQDRQFILSSKKLLLSDSGFYLCAWSRPRLAGITSTDTQYFGPGTRLTVL.

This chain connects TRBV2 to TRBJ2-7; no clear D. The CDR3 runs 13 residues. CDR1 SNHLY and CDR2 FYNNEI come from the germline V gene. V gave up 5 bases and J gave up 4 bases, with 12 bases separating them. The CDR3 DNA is TGTGCCAGCAGTCCCGAGCTGGGGTACGAGCAGTACGTC. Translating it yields CASSPELGYEQYV.

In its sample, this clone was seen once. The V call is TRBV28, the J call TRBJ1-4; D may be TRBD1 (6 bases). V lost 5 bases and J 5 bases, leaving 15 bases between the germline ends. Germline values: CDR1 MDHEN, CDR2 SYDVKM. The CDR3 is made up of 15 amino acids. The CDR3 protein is CASSDTGMGNEKLFF. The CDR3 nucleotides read TGTGCCAGCAGTGACACAGGGATGGGGAATGAAAAACTGTTTTTT.

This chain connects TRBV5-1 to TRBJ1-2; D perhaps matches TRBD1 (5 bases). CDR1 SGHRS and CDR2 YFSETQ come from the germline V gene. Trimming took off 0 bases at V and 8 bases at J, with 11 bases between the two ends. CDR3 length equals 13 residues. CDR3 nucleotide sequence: TGCGCCAGCAGCTTGGACGCGAGGGACGGCTACACCTTC. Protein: CASSLDARDGYTF.

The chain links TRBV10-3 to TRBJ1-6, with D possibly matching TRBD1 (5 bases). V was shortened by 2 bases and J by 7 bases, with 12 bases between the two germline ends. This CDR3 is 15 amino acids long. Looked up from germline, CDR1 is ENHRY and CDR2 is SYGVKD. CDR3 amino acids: CAISEDSHPNSPLHF. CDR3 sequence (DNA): TGTGCCATCAGTGAGGACAGTCACCCAAATTCACCCCTCCACTTT.

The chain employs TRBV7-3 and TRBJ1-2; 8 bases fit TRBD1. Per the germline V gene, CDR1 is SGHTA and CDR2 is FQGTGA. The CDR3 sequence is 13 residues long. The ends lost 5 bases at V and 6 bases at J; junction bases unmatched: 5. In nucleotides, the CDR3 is TGTGCCAGCAGCCTTCGACAGGGGAATGGCTACACCTTC. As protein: CASSLRQGNGYTF. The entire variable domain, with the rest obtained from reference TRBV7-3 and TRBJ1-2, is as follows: GAGVSQTPSNKVTEKGKYVELRCDPISGHTALYWYRQSLGQGPEFLIYFQGTGAADDSGLPNDRFFAVRPEGSVSTLKIQRTERGDSAVYLCASSLRQGNGYTFGSGTRLTVV.